The 11 T cell receptor beta chains reported below all come from one sample, sequenced in a study of cytomegalovirus exposure and HLA in healthy donors. The PCR contained 60 Vbeta and 13 Jbeta primers. TCRdb's copy holds only in-frame clones and misses some; the assay was immunoSEQ multiplex PCR. The table includes approximately 100,000 clones, around 77% detected once. The sample consisted of PBMCs. The source of these receptors is a man aged 40-49 years in good health and CMV-seropositive.

The V and J genes are TRBV4-3 and TRBJ2-3; D not resolved. Germline V gene sequence: CDR1 LGHNA, CDR2 YSLEER. V was clipped by 1 base and J by 4 bases, with 12 bases between them. The CDR3 sequence is 15 residues long. In DNA, the CDR3 is TGCGCCAGCAGCCAAGTGCGAGTTTCCGCAGATACGCAGTATTTT. Translating gives CASSQVRVSADTQYF.

Concerning this clone: One junction end disagrees with the germline gene, perhaps due to a read error. The chain couples TRBV7-9 to TRBJ1-2; D possibly corresponds to TRBD1 (6 bases). The CDR3 length is 16 residues. CDR1 and CDR2 (germline): SEHNR, FQNEAQ (reference sequence). CDR3 nucleotide sequence: TGTTCCAGCAGCTTTGGGACAAGGGAGTCTAACTATGGCTACACCTTC. Translation gives CSSSFGTRESNYGYTF. The full variable domain, with the rest looked up from reference TRBV7-9 and TRBJ1-2, is DTGVSQNPRHKITKRGQNVTFRCDPISEHNRLYWYRQTLGQGPEFLTYFQNEAQLEKSRLLSDRFSAERPKGSFSTLEIQRTEQGDSAMYLCSSSFGTRESNYGYTFGSGTRLTVV.

This clone has only a few counts. J is TRBJ2-1 and V is TRBV28, with TRBD1 matching over 9 bases. The CDR3 extends over 16 amino acids. Trimming removed 5 bases from V and 6 bases from J; junction bases left unmatched: 11. Germline CDR1 reads MDHEN; CDR2 reads SYDVKM. The CDR3 region is CASSKGQGVIFNEQFF. Here the CDR3 DNA reads TGTGCCAGCAGTAAGGGACAGGGAGTCATTTTCAATGAGCAGTTCTTC.

The chain is built from TRBV19 and TRBJ1-5; D is undetermined. Trimming stripped 3 bases from V and 10 bases from J, with 13 bases between. CDR1 LNHDA and CDR2 SQIVND come from the germline V gene (reference sequence). CDR3 length equals 13 residues. CDR3 loop: CASSMNSISPQHF. In DNA, the CDR3 is TGTGCCAGTAGTATGAACAGTATCAGCCCCCAGCATTTT.

J is TRBJ1-3 and V is TRBV4-1, with D uncertain. The CDR3 runs to 16 residues. Germline CDR1 MGHRA, CDR2 YSYEKL. V lost 1 base and J lost 0, with 10 bases in between. The CDR3 region has the DNA TGCGCCAGCAGCCAAGGCCGGGGTTCCTCTGGAAACACCATATATTTT. This encodes CASSQGRGSSGNTIYF.

This chain connects TRBV2 to TRBJ2-5, with D possibly TRBD1 on 6 matching bases. CDR1 and CDR2 (germline): SNHLY, FYNNEI. The V gene lost 5 bases and the J gene lost 2 bases, with 9 bases spanning the gap. This CDR3 has 13 residues. The CDR3 reads CASSQGQQETQYF. The CDR3 DNA sequence: TGTGCCAGCAGTCAAGGACAGCAAGAGACCCAGTACTTC.

This clone appeared once. The chain is built from TRBV19 and TRBJ1-1, with a tentative D call TRBD1 (5 bases). The germline V gene encodes CDR1 LNHDA and CDR2 SQIVND (reference sequence). Trimming pared 6 bases from V and 1 base from J, leaving 15 bases between. The length of the CDR3 is 15 residues. The CDR3 loop reads CASRIKSGGNTEAFF. The CDR3 DNA reads as TGTGCCAGTAGAATCAAAAGCGGGGGGAACACTGAAGCTTTCTTT.

In this sample, this clone turned up a few times. The chain links TRBV9 to TRBJ2-5, with 11 bases that match TRBD2. CDR1 and CDR2 from the germline V gene are SGDLS and YYNGEE. This CDR3 is built from 16 residues. V was clipped by 0 bases and J by 3 bases; unmatched bases: 4. The CDR3 reads CASSVGSSGGKETQYF. DNA of the CDR3: TGTGCCAGCAGCGTAGGATCTAGCGGGGGGAAAGAGACCCAGTACTTC.

The chain joins TRBV7-8 to TRBJ1-2, with a weak D call TRBD1 (5 bases). The CDR3 length is 14 residues. Trimming cost V 5 bases and J 5 bases, with 15 bases left between them. Germline CDR1 reads SGHVS; CDR2 reads FQNEAQ. The CDR3 spells CASSPDRGKYGYTF. CDR3 nucleotides: TGTGCCAGCAGCCCCGACAGAGGCAAATATGGCTACACCTTC.

This chain links TRBV2 with TRBJ1-2; possible D gene TRBD1, 6 bases. Trimming removed 6 bases at V and 3 bases at J, with 8 bases between. The germline V gene has CDR1 SNHLY and CDR2 FYNNEI. This CDR3 is 12 amino acids long. CDR3 sequence reads: CASRQGYYGYTF. Written as DNA, the CDR3 is TGTGCCAGCAGACAGGGATACTATGGCTACACCTTC.

This clone appeared a single time. The V and J genes are TRBV28 and TRBJ2-3, with D hard to call. Germline CDR1 MDHEN, CDR2 SYDVKM. V shed 6 bases and J shed 11 bases, with 15 bases lying between them. This CDR3 comprises 12 residues. CDR3 nucleotides: TGTGCCAGCAGCAAGAATCCAACCAGGCAGTATTTT. Protein product: CASSKNPTRQYF.